The 26 T cell receptor beta chains below were found in one sample sequenced in a study of T cell repertoires in cytomegalovirus infection. TCRdb called the reads again in MiXCR, with one record for every CDR3 protein. Of under 95,000 distinct CDR3 sequences listed, under 4.5% are singletons. The source material was PBMCs. The receptors were sampled from a human donor in good health (CMV status not recorded). Some clones in this sample may be carry-over from other donors' samples.

This clonotype was observed at least ten times. This chain joins TRBV7-2 and TRBJ1-3; a possible D gene is TRBD1 (6 bases). Per germline, CDR1 SGHTA and CDR2 FQGNSA. V dropped 0 bases and J dropped 3 bases, with 15 bases sitting between them. This CDR3 contains 17 residues. In nucleotides, the CDR3 is TGTGCCAGCAGCTTAGCGCGGGGGGGCAAAAGTGGAAACACCATATATTTT. This gives the protein CASSLARGGKSGNTIYF.

The sample holds many counts of this clonotype. The chain joins TRBV7-8 to TRBJ1-4; TRBD1 might be the D (5 bases). Germline V gives CDR1 SGHVS, CDR2 FQNEAQ. Trimming took off 9 bases at V and 7 bases at J, with 12 bases between the two ends. The CDR3 has 12 amino acids. DNA of the CDR3: TGTGCCAGTACCTCGGGGGGTGAAAAACTGTTTTTT. Residues: CASTSGGEKLFF.

The sample holds many counts of this clonotype. This chain connects TRBV7-2 to TRBJ2-1, with D unresolved. This CDR3 contains 12 residues. Germline V gene data show CDR1 as SGHTA and CDR2 as FQGNSA. V was cut by 3 bases and J by 5 bases, with 5 bases left in between. The CDR3 coding sequence is TGTGCCAGCAGCTTCGGAAACAATGAGCAGTTCTTC. Translation: CASSFGNNEQFF.

Details on this clonotype: One end of the junction varies from germline; a read error may be responsible. This chain links TRBV6-1 with TRBJ1-5, with D possibly being TRBD1 (5 bases). The CDR3 contains 16 residues. The germline gives CDR1 MNHNS, CDR2 SASEGT. CDR3 coding DNA: TGTGCCCGCGTTGTAGGGACGGGCAGCCGCAATAAGCCCCAGCATTTT. Its translation: CARVVGTGSRNKPQHF.

This clonotype was seen repeatedly, ten times or more. The rearrangement joins TRBV7-2 to TRBJ2-7; D is tentatively TRBD1 or TRBD2 (5 bases each). The CDR3 is 14 residues long. V was pared by 6 bases and J by 4 bases, with 16 bases between. Germline CDR1 SGHTA, CDR2 FQGNSA. CDR3: CASSPVEGRYEQYF. The CDR3 nucleotides read TGTGCCAGCAGTCCCGTAGAGGGGCGGTACGAGCAGTACTTC.

Many counts were recorded for this clonotype. This chain links TRBV7-2 with TRBJ2-1; TRBD2 agrees at 7 bases. Germline trimming cut 8 bases from V and 7 bases from J; bases unmatched to any gene: 8. The germline gives CDR1 SGHTA, CDR2 FQGNSA. The CDR3 loop spans 13 amino acids. The CDR3 loop reads CASGRAGPNEQFF. CDR3 coding DNA: TGTGCCAGCGGGAGGGCCGGGCCTAATGAGCAGTTCTTC.

This clonotype was recorded many times. CDR3 sequence: CSARDGQRGEDTQYF. The DNA of the CDR3 is TGCAGTGCTAGAGATGGGCAGCGGGGTGAAGATACGCAGTATTTT. The V and J genes are TRBV20-1 and TRBJ2-3, with TRBD2 identical over 7 bases. V lost 0 bases to trimming and J lost 5 bases; unmatched junction nucleotides: 8. The CDR3 extends over 15 amino acids. Germline V gene data show CDR1 as DFQATT and CDR2 as SNEGSKA (reference sequence).

This clonotype was detected ten times or more. The chain combines TRBV30 with TRBJ2-1; D not certain. This CDR3 is built from 11 residues. V lost 1 base to trimming and J lost 9 bases, with 7 bases between them. Germline CDR1 and CDR2: GTSNPN and SVGIG (reference sequence). In DNA form, the CDR3 reads TGTGCCTGGAGTGCCCAGGTTGAGCAGTTCTTC. Protein: CAWSAQVEQFF.

This clonotype was counted ten times or more. The gene calls are TRBV11-3 and TRBJ1-4; possibly TRBD1 for D (5 bases). Trimming left V 4 bases short and J 8 bases short, with 20 bases between. Germline V gene data show CDR1 as SGHNT and CDR2 as YENEEA. The CDR3 length is 16 residues. The CDR3 region has the DNA TGTGCCAGCAGCTCCGGAATGGGACGAGTTGTGGAAAAACTGTTTTTT. Amino acid sequence: CASSSGMGRVVEKLFF. The full variable domain, completed using reference TRBV11-3 and TRBJ1-4, is EAGVVQSPRYKIIEKKQPVAFWCNPISGHNTLYWYLQNLGQGPELLIRYENEEAVDDSQLPKDRFSAERLKGVDSTLKIQPAELGDSAVYLCASSSGMGRVVEKLFFGSGTQLSVL.

The sample holds many counts of this clonotype. The chain links TRBV20-1 to TRBJ2-5, with D possibly matching TRBD2 (6 bases). The CDR3 sequence is 13 residues long. Trimming removed 3 bases at V and 4 bases at J, with 12 bases between. Germline CDR1 and CDR2: DFQATT and SNEGSKA (reference sequence). CDR3 nucleotides: TGCAGTGCTAGTGTTCTAGCGTTAGAGACCCAGTACTTC. This sequence encodes CSASVLALETQYF.

This clonotype was seen at least ten times. V and J are TRBV5-6 and TRBJ2-7, with D hard to call. Germline-derived CDR1 and CDR2 are SGHDT and YYEEEE. The CDR3 extends over 15 amino acids. Trimming cost V 3 bases and J 2 bases, with 15 bases left between them. The CDR3 spells CASSSFRQNTYEQYF. DNA of the CDR3: TGTGCCAGCAGCTCCTTTCGACAAAATACCTACGAGCAGTACTTC.

This clonotype came up many times. The gene calls are TRBV6-6 and TRBJ2-5, with TRBD2 matching over 8 bases. The germline gives CDR1 MNHNY, CDR2 SVGAGI (reference sequence). The CDR3 covers 15 residues. J lost 2 bases, V lost 2 bases, and 4 bases had no gene match. The CDR3 sequence: CASSYTLAGQETQYF. DNA for the CDR3: TGTGCCAGCAGTTACACCTTAGCGGGACAAGAGACCCAGTACTTC.

This clonotype was counted many times. The chain employs TRBV7-2 and TRBJ2-1; TRBD1 matches 9 bases. With V trimmed by 3 bases and J by 6 bases, 9 bases remained unmatched. The CDR3 is made up of 16 amino acids. Germline V CDR1 and CDR2: SGHTA, FQGNSA. The CDR3 sequence is CASSLAGTGRSNEQFF. The CDR3 coding sequence is TGTGCCAGCAGCTTGGCCGGGACAGGGAGGTCCAATGAGCAGTTCTTC.

This clonotype came up many times. The chain uses TRBV7-2 and TRBJ2-3, with unresolved D. V lost 4 bases and J 4 bases, leaving 9 bases between the germline ends. This CDR3 is 13 amino acids long. Germline CDR1 and CDR2: SGHTA and FQGNSA. The CDR3 DNA reads TGTGCCAGCAGCTCCCTAGAACCAGATACGCAGTATTTT. It codes for CASSSLEPDTQYF.

This clonotype was counted at least ten times. The chain combines TRBV6-2 or TRBV6-3 with TRBJ1-2; no clear D gene. Germline V lookup: CDR1 MNHEY, CDR2 SVGEGT. There are 12 residues in the CDR3. V was clipped by 2 bases and J by 7 bases, with 8 bases between them. The chain's CDR3 is CASSYLGSGYTF. The CDR3 bases are TGTGCCAGCAGTTACCTTGGGAGTGGCTACACCTTC.

In its sample, this clonotype was seen many times. This chain joins TRBV7-2 and TRBJ1-3; 9 bases align to TRBD1. The V gene end was trimmed by 5 bases and the J gene end by 9 bases; junction bases not matched to a gene: 5. This CDR3 spans 13 amino acids. From germline, CDR1 is SGHTA and CDR2 FQGNSA. This CDR3 is CASSVDRGFTIYF. The CDR3 bases are TGTGCCAGCAGCGTCGACAGGGGGTTCACCATATATTTT.

This clonotype counts as medium-sized (0.01 to 0.1%). The CDR3: CASTGGFVNEQFF. In DNA form, the CDR3 reads TGTGCCAGCACCGGGGGTTTTGTCAATGAGCAGTTCTTC. This sequence joins TRBV5-4 and TRBJ2-1, with D possibly being TRBD2 (6 bases). V gave up 6 bases and J gave up 6 bases, with 13 bases separating them. The CDR3 runs to 13 residues. CDR1 and CDR2 (germline): SGHNT, YYREEE (reference sequence).

This clonotype was seen many times. V is TRBV7-2 and J is TRBJ2-1, with 7 bases aligning to TRBD2. Per the germline V gene, CDR1 is SGHTA and CDR2 is FQGNSA. The CDR3 length is 15 residues. V lost 1 base and J lost 4; bases outside the gene matches: 4. The CDR3 region is CASSLGGRGYNEQFF. Written as DNA, the CDR3 is TGTGCCAGCAGCTTAGGCGGGAGAGGGTACAATGAGCAGTTCTTC.

This sequence joins TRBV10-3 and TRBJ1-5, with unresolved D. This CDR3 has 11 amino acids. Trimming took off 8 bases at V and 1 base at J, with 3 bases between the two ends. Germline-derived CDR1 and CDR2 are ENHRY and SYGVKD. The CDR3 sequence: CAIGSNQPQHF. CDR3 nucleotides: TGTGCCATCGGGAGCAATCAGCCCCAGCATTTT.

The chain combines TRBV19 with TRBJ1-5, with 7 bases that match TRBD1. V shed 6 bases, J shed 4 bases, and the junction held 9 bases outside the gene matches. The germline gives CDR1 LNHDA, CDR2 SQIVND (reference sequence). CDR3 length equals 15 residues. The CDR3 loop reads CASRRQGSTNQPQHF. CDR3 coding DNA: TGTGCCAGTAGACGACAGGGTAGTACAAATCAGCCCCAGCATTTT.

This clonotype has a count of ten or more. The genes are TRBV12-3 or TRBV12-4 and TRBJ2-3, with TRBD2 matching 13 bases. Trimming removed 6 bases from V and 6 bases from J; junction bases left unmatched: 6. This CDR3 is built from 15 residues. This CDR3 is CASSRTSGRLDTQYF. CDR3 DNA sequence: TGTGCCAGCAGCCGGACTAGCGGGAGATTGGATACGCAGTATTTT.

The V call is TRBV28, the J call TRBJ2-1; 11 positions agree with TRBD2. CDR3 length equals 17 residues. Trimming removed 6 bases from V and 8 bases from J; junction bases left unmatched: 15. CDR1 is MDHEN and CDR2 is SYDVKM in the germline V gene. The DNA of the CDR3 is TGTGCCAGCAGCCTAGGGACTAGCGGCTACCTTACGGATGAGCAGTTCTTC. Residues: CASSLGTSGYLTDEQFF.

The table lists this clonotype with many counts. This chain joins TRBV24-1 and TRBJ2-7; D not resolved. The ends were cut back, 7 bases at V and 2 bases at J, with 11 bases in the middle. Germline V lookup: CDR1 KGHDR, CDR2 SFDVKD. This CDR3 region has 13 residues. The CDR3 is CATRIIHPYEQYF. The DNA of the CDR3 is TGTGCCACCAGGATCATTCACCCCTACGAGCAGTACTTC.

Many counts were recorded for this clonotype. The rearrangement joins TRBV7-3 to TRBJ2-2; no reliable D call. V lost 3 bases and J lost 1, with 3 bases in between. The CDR3 covers 13 residues. Per the germline V gene, CDR1 is SGHTA and CDR2 is FQGTGA. DNA for the CDR3: TGTGCCAGCAGCTTCTTGAACACCGGGGAGCTGTTTTTT. It specifies CASSFLNTGELFF.

This clonotype was recorded many times. This chain's CDR3 is CSARAGRGRNNEQFF. CDR3 nucleotide sequence: TGCAGTGCTAGGGCCGGGAGGGGGCGGAACAATGAGCAGTTCTTC. The rearrangement links TRBV20-1 to TRBJ2-1; possible D gene TRBD2, 8 bases. The CDR3 extends over 15 amino acids. Trimming removed 3 bases at V and 5 bases at J, with 17 bases between. Germline V lookup: CDR1 DFQATT, CDR2 SNEGSKA (reference sequence).

The chain employs TRBV29-1 and TRBJ2-1; 7 positions agree with TRBD2. V gave up 4 bases and J gave up 3 bases; unmatched junction bases: 3. The length of the CDR3 is 13 residues. Germline V gives CDR1 SQVTM, CDR2 ANQGSEA. CDR3 region: CSVAGGGYNEQFF. The CDR3 DNA is TGCAGCGTTGCTGGCGGGGGCTACAATGAGCAGTTCTTC.